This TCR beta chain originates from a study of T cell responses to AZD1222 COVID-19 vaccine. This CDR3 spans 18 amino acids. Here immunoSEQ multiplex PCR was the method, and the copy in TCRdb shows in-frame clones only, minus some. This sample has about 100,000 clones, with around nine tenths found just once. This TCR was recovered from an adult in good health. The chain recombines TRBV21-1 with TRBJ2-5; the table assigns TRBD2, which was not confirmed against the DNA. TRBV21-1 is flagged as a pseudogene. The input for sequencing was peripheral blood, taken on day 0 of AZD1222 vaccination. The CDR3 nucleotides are TGTGCCAGCAGCAAGAAGTTGGAGGGAGCGGGAGCCGCAGAGACCCAGTACTTC. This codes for CASSKKLEGAGAAETQYF.